The entry below describes one T cell receptor beta chain. These data come from a study of a mutant IDH1 vaccine in newly diagnosed glioma. Study details: Treatment recipients were approximately 60% male and around 38% female, and their mean age was roughly 40 years. Before enrollment, the patients had been treated with radiotherapy alone, temozolomide alone, or both together. Most of them had received both.

Assay: immunoSEQ multiplex PCR; the TCRdb copy retains only in-frame clones and omits some. The sample consists of about 36,000 clones, 80% to 95% of them appearing once. CDR1 is LNHDA, CDR2 SQIVND, per germline (reference sequence). The V end lost 10 bases, the J end lost 0 bases, and 16 bases lay between the germline ends. The CDR3 loop spans 15 amino acids. Time point indicated: baseline, week 1 (first vaccination visit). Treatment in this sample: pre-vaccination baseline after standard-of-care therapy. The chain joins TRBV19 to TRBJ1-5, with D possibly matching TRBD1 (6 bases). Sequencing used PBMCs, obtained from a glioma patient treated with radiotherapy, temozolomide or both. The clonotype originates from a man younger than 35 with glioma. This CDR3 reads CATQGGGNSNQPQHF. The DNA of the CDR3 is TGTGCCACCCAAGGGGGGGGAAATAGCAATCAGCCCCAGCATTTT.